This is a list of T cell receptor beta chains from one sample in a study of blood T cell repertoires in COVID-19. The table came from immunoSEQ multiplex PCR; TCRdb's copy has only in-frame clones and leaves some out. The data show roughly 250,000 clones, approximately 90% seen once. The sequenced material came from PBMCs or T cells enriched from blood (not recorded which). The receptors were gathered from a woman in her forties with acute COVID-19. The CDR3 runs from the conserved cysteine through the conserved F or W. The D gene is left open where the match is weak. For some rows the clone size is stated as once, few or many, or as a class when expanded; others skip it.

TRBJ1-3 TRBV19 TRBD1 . TGTGCCAGTAGTTTAACAGGGGCTGGAAACACCATATATTTT CASSLTGAGNTIYF
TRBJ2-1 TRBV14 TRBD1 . TGTGCCAGCAGCCTAGGACAGGGCACGTTTAATGAGCAGTTCTTC CASSLGQGTFNEQFF
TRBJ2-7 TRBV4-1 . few TGCGCCAGCAGCCAAGATAGAAGTTACGAGCAGTACTTC CASSQDRSYEQYF
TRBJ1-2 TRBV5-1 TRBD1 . TGCGCCAGCAGCCTGGGACAGGGGCGTGGCTACACCTTC CASSLGQGRGYTF
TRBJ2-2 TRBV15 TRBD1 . TGTGCCACCAAGACCCCCGGGACAGCGAACACCGGGGAGCTGTTTTTT CATKTPGTANTGELFF
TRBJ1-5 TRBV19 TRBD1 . TGTGCCAGTAGCTACAGGGGGAGCAATCAGCCCCAGCATTTT CASSYRGSNQPQHF
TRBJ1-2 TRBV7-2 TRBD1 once TGTGCCAGCAGCTTAGCGCAAGACAGGGGAAGCTATGGCTACACCTTC CASSLAQDRGSYGYTF
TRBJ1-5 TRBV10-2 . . TGCGCCAGCAGTGCAGGGGCTCGGCAGCCCCAGCATTTT CASSAGARQPQHF
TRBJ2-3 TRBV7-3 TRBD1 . TGTGCCAGCAGCGCGACAGGGGGCTCATCAGATACGCAGTATTTT CASSATGGSSDTQYF
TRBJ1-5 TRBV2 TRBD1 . TGTGCTGGAGGACAGGATAGCAATCAGCCCCAGCATTTT CAGGQDSNQPQHF
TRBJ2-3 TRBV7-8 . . TGTGCCAGCAGCCGATATCCCCCTAGCGAACCCACAGATACGCAGTATTTT CASSRYPPSEPTDTQYF
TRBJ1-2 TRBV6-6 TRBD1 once TGTGCCAGCAGTTACTCAGGACAGGAGAATGCTTTCACCTTC CASSYSGQENAFTF
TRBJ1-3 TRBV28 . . TGTGCCAGCAGTTTACTAATCGGAAACACCATATATTTT CASSLLIGNTIYF
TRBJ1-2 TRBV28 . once TGTGCCAGCCTGGGGGGGGGCTGGGGCTATGGCTACACCTTC CASLGGGWGYGYTF
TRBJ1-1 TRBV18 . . TGTGCCAGCTCACCACGCACTGCAGGGGCCACTGAAGCTTTCTTT CASSPRTAGATEAFF
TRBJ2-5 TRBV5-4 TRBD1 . TGTGCCAGCAGCCCCGGGACAGGGGAGTGGAGAGAGACCCAGTACTTC CASSPGTGEWRETQYF
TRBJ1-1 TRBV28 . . TGTGCCAGCAGATTTACAGGAAACACTGAAGCTTTCTTT CASRFTGNTEAFF
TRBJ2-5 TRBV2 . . TGTGCCAGCAGTGAAGAGACTCTCCAGTACTTC CASSEETLQYF
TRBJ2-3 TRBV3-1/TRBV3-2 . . TGTGCCAGCAGCCAATACGGTCACACAGATACGCAGTATTTT CASSQYGHTDTQYF
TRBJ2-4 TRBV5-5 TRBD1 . TGTGCCAGCAGCTCTGGGACAGGGTGGGACCTTGTGGACATTCAGTACTTC CASSSGTGWDLVDIQYF
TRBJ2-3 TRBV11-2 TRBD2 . TGTGCCAGCAGCTCAAGGCGGGGGGGAGCAGGGATAGATACGCAGTATTTT CASSSRRGGAGIDTQYF
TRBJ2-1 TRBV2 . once TGTGCCAGCAGTGACTCCCGCTCCTACAATGAGCAGTTCTTC CASSDSRSYNEQFF
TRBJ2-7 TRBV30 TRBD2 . TGTGCCTGGAGAACCCCGGCACTAGCGGGGGGCGAGCAGTACTTC CAWRTPALAGGEQYF
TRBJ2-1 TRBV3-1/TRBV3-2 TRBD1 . TGTGCCAGCAGCCCCAGGACAGGGTTTAGTGAGCAGTTCTTC CASSPRTGFSEQFF
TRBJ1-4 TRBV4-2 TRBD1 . TGTGCCAGCAGCCAAGATGGGCGACAGGGCCCGTTTTTT CASSQDGRQGPFF
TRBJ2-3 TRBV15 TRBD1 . TGTGCCACCAGCAGTCCAGACAGGGGGGGTGCAGATACGCAGTATTTT CATSSPDRGGADTQYF
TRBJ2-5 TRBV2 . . TGTGCCAGCAGCGCCCTTGGGACTCAAGAGACCCAGTACTTC CASSALGTQETQYF
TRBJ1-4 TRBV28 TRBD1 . TGTGCCAGCAGCCAAACAGGGGGGAAGAATGAAAAACTGTTTTTT CASSQTGGKNEKLFF
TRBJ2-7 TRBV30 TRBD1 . TGTGCCTGGAGCCCCGGGACAGTGTCTTTCGTGCAGTACTTC CAWSPGTVSFVQYF
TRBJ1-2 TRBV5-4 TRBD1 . TGTGCCAGCAGCTTGCCGGGACAGGGGTACTATGGCTACACCTTC CASSLPGQGYYGYTF
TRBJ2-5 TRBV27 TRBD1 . TGTGCCAGGCAAGGGCAGGGGGAAGAAGAGACCCAGTACTTC CARQGQGEEETQYF
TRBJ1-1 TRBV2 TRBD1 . TGTGCCAGCAGCGACAGGGGCACTGAAGCTTTCTTT CASSDRGTEAFF
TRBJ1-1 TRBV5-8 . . TGTGCCAGCAGCTTGGAGCCAGGTCTGAACACTGAAGCTTTCTTT CASSLEPGLNTEAFF
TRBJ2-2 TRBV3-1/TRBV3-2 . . TGTGCCAGCAGCCAAGTCCGGGGAGGAGGGCTATCGAACACCGGGGAGCTGTTTTTT CASSQVRGGGLSNTGELFF
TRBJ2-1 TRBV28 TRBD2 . TGTGCCAGCAGTTTAGCGGGGGGGCCATACAATGAGCAGTTCTTC CASSLAGGPYNEQFF
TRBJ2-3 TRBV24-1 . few TGTGCCACCAGTGATACGACATCAAGCACAGATACGCAGTATTTT CATSDTTSSTDTQYF
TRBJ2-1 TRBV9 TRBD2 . TGTGCCAGCAGCGTAGAGTCTGGCGGGAGGGGAAAATTCTTC CASSVESGGRGKFF
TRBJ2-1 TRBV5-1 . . TGCGCCAGCAGCTTGGGTCACGGGGACTCCCCTTCTCACAATGAGCAGTTCTTC CASSLGHGDSPSHNEQFF
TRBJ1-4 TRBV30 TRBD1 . TGTGCCTGGAGAGCCGGGACAGGAGATTTGGAACTGTTTTTT CAWRAGTGDLELFF
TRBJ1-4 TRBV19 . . TGTGCCAGTCCCTGTGCAGCAACTAATGAAAAACTGTTTTTT CASPCAATNEKLFF
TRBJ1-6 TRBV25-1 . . TGTGCCAGCAGTGGGGTACAGTTCAATTCACCCCTCCACTTT CASSGVQFNSPLHF
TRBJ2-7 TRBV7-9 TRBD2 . TGTGCCAGCAGCTTAGAGCTAGCGGGAGGCTACGAGCAGTACTTC CASSLELAGGYEQYF
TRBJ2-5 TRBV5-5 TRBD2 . TGTGCCAGCAGCTTGTCTACTAGCGGGGGGGTAGAGACCCAGTACTTC CASSLSTSGGVETQYF
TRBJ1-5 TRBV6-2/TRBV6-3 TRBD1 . TGTGCCAGCAGCACCGGGACAGGGGGGGTTGGCAATCAGCCCCAGCATTTT CASSTGTGGVGNQPQHF
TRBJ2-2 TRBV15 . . TGTGCCACCAGCAGACTACCGACAGAGAACACCGGGGAGCTGTTTTTT CATSRLPTENTGELFF
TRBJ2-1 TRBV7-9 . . TGTGCCAGCAGCCCCGGGTTAGCGCCGGGCGGTGAGCAGTTCTTC CASSPGLAPGGEQFF
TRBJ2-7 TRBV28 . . TGTGCCAGCAGTTTGTTGCGTTACGAGCAGTACTTC CASSLLRYEQYF
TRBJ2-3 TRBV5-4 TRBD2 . TGTGCCAGCAGCTGGCGACTAGCGGGAGGAATAGATACGCAGTATTTT CASSWRLAGGIDTQYF
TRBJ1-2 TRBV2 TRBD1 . TGTGCCAGCAGTGAATACTTTGGCTCCGGGACAGCTAACTATGGCTACACCTTC CASSEYFGSGTANYGYTF